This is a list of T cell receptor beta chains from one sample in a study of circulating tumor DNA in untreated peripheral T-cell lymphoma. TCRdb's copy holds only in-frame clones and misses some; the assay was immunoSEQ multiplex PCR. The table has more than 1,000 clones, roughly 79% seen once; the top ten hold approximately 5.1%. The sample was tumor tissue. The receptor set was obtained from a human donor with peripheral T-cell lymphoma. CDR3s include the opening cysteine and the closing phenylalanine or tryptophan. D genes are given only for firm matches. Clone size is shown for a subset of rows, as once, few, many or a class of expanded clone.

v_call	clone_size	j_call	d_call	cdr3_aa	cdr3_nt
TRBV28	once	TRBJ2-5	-	CASKSLEETQYF	TGTGCCAGCAAATCTTTGGAGGAGACCCAGTACTTC
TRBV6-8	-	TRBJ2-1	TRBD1	CASRTGTAERDEQFF	TGTGCCAGCAGGACCGGGACAGCGGAGCGTGACGAGCAGTTCTTC
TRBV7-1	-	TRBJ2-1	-	CASSRNLGNEQFF	TGTGCCAGCAGCCGCAATCTAGGAAATGAGCAGTTCTTC
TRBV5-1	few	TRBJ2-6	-	CASSRMTTSGANVLTF	TGCGCCAGCAGCCGTATGACTACCTCTGGGGCCAACGTCCTGACTTTC
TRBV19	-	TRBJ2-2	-	CASLNTGELFF	TGTGCCAGTCTTAACACCGGGGAGCTGTTTTTT
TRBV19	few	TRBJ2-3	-	CASSKQGEEVPDTQYF	TGTGCCAGTAGTAAACAAGGGGAGGAGGTCCCAGATACGCAGTATTTT
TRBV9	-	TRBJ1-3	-	CASSVEQGATIYF	TGTGCCAGCAGCGTAGAGCAAGGGGCCACCATATATTTT
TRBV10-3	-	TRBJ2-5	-	CAISESRGETQYF	TGTGCCATCAGTGAGTCGAGGGGAGAGACCCAGTACTTC
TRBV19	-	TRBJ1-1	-	CASSIRSLGTEAFF	TGTGCCAGTAGTATTCGATCTCTTGGGACTGAAGCTTTCTTT
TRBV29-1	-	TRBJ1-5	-	CSASDWGQPQHF	TGCAGCGCCAGCGACTGGGGTCAGCCCCAGCATTTT
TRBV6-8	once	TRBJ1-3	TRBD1	CASRGQGAYTIYF	TGTGCCAGCAGGGGACAGGGGGCTTACACCATATATTTT
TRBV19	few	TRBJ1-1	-	CASSILDGNTEAFF	TGTGCCAGTAGTATACTGGACGGGAACACTGAAGCTTTCTTT
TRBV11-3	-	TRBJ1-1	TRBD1	CASSQVIDRGEESRTEAFF	TGTGCCAGCAGCCAAGTAATTGACAGGGGAGAGGAAAGTCGCACTGAAGCTTTCTTT
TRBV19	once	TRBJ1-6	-	CASSMKGQGNSPLHF	TGTGCCAGTAGTATGAAGGGGCAGGGTAATTCACCCCTCCACTTT
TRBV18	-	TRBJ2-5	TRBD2	CASTPGTSGQETQYF	TGTGCCAGCACCCCCGGAACTAGCGGCCAAGAGACCCAGTACTTC
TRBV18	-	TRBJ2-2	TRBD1	CASSPRGKGEELFF	TGTGCCAGCTCACCCAGGGGGAAAGGTGAAGAGCTGTTTTTT
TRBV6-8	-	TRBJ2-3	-	CAINPGGGTQYF	TGTGCCATCAACCCGGGTGGGGGTACGCAGTATTTT
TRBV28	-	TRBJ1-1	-	CASSPRKTNTEAFF	TGTGCCAGCAGTCCCAGAAAGACGAACACTGAAGCTTTCTTT
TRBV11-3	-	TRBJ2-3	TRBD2	CASSRGTSTTDTQYF	TGTGCCAGCTCTCGAGGGACTAGTACCACAGATACGCAGTATTTT
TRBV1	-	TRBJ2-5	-	CASSQEGGRTQYF	TGCGCCAGCAGCCAAGAGGGGGGGAGGACCCAGTACTTC
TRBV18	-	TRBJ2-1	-	CASSPNPGPYNEQFF	TGTGCCAGCTCCCCCAACCCTGGGCCCTACAATGAGCAGTTCTTC
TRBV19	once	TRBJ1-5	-	CASRRTGNQPQHF	TGTGCCAGTAGGCGCACAGGGAATCAGCCCCAGCATTTT
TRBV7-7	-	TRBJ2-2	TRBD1	CASSPQGGLNTGELFF	TGTGCTAGCAGCCCACAGGGGGGATTGAACACCGGGGAGCTGTTTTTT
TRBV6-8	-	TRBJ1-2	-	CASRERANYGYTF	TGTGCCAGCAGGGAGAGAGCTAACTATGGCTACACCTTC
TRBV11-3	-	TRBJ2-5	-	CASSPGRVGETQYF	TGTGCCAGCAGCCCAGGGAGAGTCGGTGAGACCCAGTACTTC
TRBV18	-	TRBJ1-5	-	CASSPISNQPQHF	TGTGCCAGCTCACCGATTAGTAATCAGCCCCAGCATTTT
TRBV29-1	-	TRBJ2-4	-	CSVLQGDRYIQYF	TGCAGCGTCCTACAGGGTGACCGATACATTCAGTACTTC
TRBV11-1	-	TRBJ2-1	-	CASSSRGGRNEQFF	TGTGCCAGCAGCTCCCGTGGGGGGCGGAATGAGCAGTTCTTC
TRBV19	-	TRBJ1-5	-	CASSMLGGNQPQHF	TGTGCCAGTAGTATGTTGGGGGGAAATCAGCCCCAGCATTTT
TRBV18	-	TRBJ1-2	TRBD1	CASSPRQGAAGYTF	TGTGCCAGCTCACCACGACAGGGGGCGGCTGGCTACACCTTC
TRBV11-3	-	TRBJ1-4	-	CASGQAATNEKLFF	TGTGCCAGCGGGCAGGCTGCAACTAATGAAAAACTGTTTTTT
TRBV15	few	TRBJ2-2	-	CATRTTVNTGELFF	TGTGCCACCAGAACGACGGTGAACACCGGGGAGCTGTTTTTT
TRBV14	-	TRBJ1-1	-	CASSQEKYGRSFAFF	TGTGCCAGCAGCCAAGAAAAATATGGTCGCTCTTTTGCTTTCTTT
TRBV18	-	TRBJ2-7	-	CASSPRSRDEQYF	TGTGCCAGCTCACCACGTTCCAGGGACGAGCAGTACTTC
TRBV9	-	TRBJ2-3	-	CASSPRTEGPTDTQYF	TGTGCCAGCAGCCCCCGGACTGAGGGGCCCACAGATACGCAGTATTTT
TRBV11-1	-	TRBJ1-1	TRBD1	CASSVAGGWGGTEAFF	TGTGCCAGCAGCGTGGCAGGGGGCTGGGGTGGCACTGAAGCTTTCTTT
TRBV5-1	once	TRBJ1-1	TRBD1	CASSSQGVYTEAFF	TGCGCCAGCAGCTCACAGGGGGTTTACACTGAAGCTTTCTTT
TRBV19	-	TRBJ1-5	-	CASTDGVFESNQPQHF	TGTGCCAGTACCGATGGGGTGTTCGAGAGCAATCAGCCCCAGCATTTT
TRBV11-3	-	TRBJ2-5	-	CASSLGGNWQETQYF	TGTGCCAGCAGCTTAGGGGGGAACTGGCAAGAGACCCAGTACTTC
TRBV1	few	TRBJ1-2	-	CASSQDRVTGGYTF	TGCGCCAGCAGCCAAGATCGGGTCACGGGTGGCTACACCTTC
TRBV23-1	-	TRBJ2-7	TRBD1	CASSQPSGQRSPEQYF	TGCGCCAGCAGTCAACCGTCGGGACAGAGGTCTCCCGAGCAGTACTTC
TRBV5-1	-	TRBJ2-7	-	CASSLAIRVEYEQYF	TGCGCTAGCAGCTTGGCCATCAGAGTGGAATACGAGCAGTACTTC